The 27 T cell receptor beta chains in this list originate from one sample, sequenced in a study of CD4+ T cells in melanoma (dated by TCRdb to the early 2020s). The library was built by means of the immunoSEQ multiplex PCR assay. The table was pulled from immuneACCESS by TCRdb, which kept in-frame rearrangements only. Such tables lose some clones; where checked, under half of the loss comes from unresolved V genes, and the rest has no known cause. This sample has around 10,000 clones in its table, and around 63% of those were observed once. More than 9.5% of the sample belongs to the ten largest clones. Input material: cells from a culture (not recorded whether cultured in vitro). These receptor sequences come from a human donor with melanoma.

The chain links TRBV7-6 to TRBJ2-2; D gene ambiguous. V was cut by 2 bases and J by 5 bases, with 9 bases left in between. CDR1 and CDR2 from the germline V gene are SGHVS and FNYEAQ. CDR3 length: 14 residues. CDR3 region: CASSLLSTTGELFF. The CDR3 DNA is TGTGCCAGCAGCTTATTGTCAACAACCGGGGAGCTGTTTTTT.

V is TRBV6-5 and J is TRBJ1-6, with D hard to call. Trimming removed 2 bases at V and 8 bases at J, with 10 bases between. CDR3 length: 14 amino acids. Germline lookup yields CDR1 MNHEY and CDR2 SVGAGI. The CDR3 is CASSYRERDSPLHF. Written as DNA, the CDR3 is TGTGCCAGCAGTTACCGTGAAAGAGATTCACCCCTCCACTTT.

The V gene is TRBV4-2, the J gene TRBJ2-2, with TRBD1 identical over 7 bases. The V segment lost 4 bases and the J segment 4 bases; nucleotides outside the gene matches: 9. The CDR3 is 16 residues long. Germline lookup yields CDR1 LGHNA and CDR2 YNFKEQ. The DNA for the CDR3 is TGTGCCAGCAGCCGAAGGGGGCAGGGAATCACCGGGGAGCTGTTTTTT. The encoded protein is CASSRRGQGITGELFF.

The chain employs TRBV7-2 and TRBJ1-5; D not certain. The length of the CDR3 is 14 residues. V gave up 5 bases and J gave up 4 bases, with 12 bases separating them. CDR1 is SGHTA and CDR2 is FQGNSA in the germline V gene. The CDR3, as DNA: TGTGCCAGCAGCGATGTGACTGCGAATCAGCCCCAGCATTTT. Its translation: CASSDVTANQPQHF.

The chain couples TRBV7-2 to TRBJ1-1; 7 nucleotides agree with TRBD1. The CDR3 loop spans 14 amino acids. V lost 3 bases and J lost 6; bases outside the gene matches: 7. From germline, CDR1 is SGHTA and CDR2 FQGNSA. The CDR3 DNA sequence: TGTGCCAGCAGCTTTTCACAGGGGACGGCTGAAGCTTTCTTT. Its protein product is CASSFSQGTAEAFF.

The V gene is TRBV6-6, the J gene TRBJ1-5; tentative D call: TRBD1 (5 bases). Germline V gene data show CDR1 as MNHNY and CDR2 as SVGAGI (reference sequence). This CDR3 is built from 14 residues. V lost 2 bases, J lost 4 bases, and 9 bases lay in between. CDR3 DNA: TGTGCCAGCAGTTACGGGAGGACAAATCAGCCCCAGCATTTT. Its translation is CASSYGRTNQPQHF.

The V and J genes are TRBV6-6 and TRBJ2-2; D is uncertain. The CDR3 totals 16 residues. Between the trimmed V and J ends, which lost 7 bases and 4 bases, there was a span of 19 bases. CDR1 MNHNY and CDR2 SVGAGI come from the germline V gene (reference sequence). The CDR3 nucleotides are TGTGCCAGCATTCTGACCGCAAATCCCGGCACCGGGGAGCTGTTTTTT. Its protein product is CASILTANPGTGELFF.

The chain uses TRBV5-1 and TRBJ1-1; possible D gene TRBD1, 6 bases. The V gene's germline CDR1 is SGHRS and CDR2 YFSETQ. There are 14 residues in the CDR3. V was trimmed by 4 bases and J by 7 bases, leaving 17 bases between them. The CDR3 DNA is TGCGCCAGCAGCCACCACATTGACAGGAATGAAGCTTTCTTT. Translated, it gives CASSHHIDRNEAFF.

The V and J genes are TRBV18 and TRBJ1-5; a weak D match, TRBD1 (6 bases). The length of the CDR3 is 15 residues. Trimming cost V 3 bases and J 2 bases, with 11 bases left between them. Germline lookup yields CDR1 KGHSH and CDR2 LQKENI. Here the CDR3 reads CASSPLQGRNQPQHF. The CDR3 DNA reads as TGTGCCAGCTCACCGCTACAGGGCCGCAATCAGCCCCAGCATTTT.

The CDR3: CASVTPLTYEQYF. The CDR3 DNA reads TGTGCCAGCGTCACCCCGCTGACCTACGAGCAGTACTTC. The J gene is TRBJ2-7, the V gene TRBV2, with D hard to call. Trimming pared 8 bases from V and 2 bases from J, leaving 13 bases between. The length of the CDR3 is 13 residues. The germline V gene encodes CDR1 SNHLY and CDR2 FYNNEI.

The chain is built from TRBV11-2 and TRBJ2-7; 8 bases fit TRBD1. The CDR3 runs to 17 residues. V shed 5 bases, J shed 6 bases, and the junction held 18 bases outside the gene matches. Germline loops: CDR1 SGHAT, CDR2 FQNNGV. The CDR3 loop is CASSPRPPGQGAGEQYF. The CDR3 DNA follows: TGTGCCAGCAGCCCGAGGCCCCCCGGGCAGGGGGCAGGCGAGCAGTACTTC.

CDR3 nucleotides: TGTGCCTGGAGTGGAGGTAGGGCAGCGAATTCACCCCTCCACTTT. Its translation is CAWSGGRAANSPLHF. The chain carries TRBV30 and TRBJ1-6; D remains ambiguous. Trimming took 1 base from V and 7 from J, leaving 14 bases between them. This CDR3 has 15 residues. Germline V gene data show CDR1 as GTSNPN and CDR2 as SVGIG (reference sequence).

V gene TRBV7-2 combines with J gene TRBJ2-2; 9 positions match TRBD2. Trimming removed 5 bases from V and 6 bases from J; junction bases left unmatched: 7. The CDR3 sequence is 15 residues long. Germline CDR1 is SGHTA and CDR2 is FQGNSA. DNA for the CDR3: TGTGCCAGCAGCGGCGGGGGGGGCGTAGCCGGGGAGCTGTTTTTT. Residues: CASSGGGGVAGELFF.

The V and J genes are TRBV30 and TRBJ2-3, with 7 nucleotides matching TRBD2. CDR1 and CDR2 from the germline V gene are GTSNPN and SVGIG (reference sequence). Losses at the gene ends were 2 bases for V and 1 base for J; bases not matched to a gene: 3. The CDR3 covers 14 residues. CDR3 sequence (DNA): TGTGCCTGGAGTAGGAGCGGGGGCACAGATACGCAGTATTTT. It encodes CAWSRSGGTDTQYF.

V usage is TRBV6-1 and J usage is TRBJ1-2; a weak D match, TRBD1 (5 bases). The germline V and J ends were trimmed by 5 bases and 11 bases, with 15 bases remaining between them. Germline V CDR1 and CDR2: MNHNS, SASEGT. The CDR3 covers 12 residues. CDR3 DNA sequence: TGTGCCAGCAGTTCCGGGACCCTGAGTTACACCTTC. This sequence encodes CASSSGTLSYTF.

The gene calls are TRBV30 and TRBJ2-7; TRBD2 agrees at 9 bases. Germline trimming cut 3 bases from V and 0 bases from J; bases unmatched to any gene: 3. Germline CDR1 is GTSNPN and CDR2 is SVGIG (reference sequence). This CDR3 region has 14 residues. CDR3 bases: TGTGCCTGGAGCCTAGCGGGGCGCTCCTACGAGCAGTACTTC. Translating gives CAWSLAGRSYEQYF.

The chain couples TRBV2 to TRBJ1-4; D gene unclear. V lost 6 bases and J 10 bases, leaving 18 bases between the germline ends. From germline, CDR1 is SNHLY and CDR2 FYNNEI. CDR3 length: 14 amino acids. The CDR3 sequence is CASRGGWASGKLFF. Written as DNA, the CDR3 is TGTGCCAGCAGAGGAGGATGGGCCTCTGGAAAACTGTTTTTT.

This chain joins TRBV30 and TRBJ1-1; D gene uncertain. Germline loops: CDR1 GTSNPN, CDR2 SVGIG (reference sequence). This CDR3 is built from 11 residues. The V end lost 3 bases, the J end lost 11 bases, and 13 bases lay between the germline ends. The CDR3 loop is CAWSADRVAFF. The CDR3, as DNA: TGTGCCTGGAGCGCTGACCGTGTGGCTTTCTTT.

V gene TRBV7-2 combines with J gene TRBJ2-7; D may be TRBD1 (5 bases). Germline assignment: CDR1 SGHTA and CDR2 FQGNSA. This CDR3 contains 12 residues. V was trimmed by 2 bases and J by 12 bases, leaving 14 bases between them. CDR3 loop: CASSLRGSLRYF. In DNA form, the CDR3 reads TGTGCCAGCAGCTTAAGGGGCTCTCTCCGGTACTTC.

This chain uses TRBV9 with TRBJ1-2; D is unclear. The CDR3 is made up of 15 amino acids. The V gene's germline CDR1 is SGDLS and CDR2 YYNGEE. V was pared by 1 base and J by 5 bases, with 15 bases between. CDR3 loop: CASSVNHLARYGYTF. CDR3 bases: TGTGCCAGCAGCGTAAATCATCTGGCCCGGTATGGCTACACCTTC.

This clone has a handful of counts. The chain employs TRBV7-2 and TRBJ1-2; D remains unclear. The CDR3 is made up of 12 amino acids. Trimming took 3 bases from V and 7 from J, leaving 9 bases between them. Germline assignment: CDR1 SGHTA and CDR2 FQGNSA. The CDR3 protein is CASSFGTAGYTF. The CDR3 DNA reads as TGTGCCAGCAGCTTCGGAACAGCTGGCTACACCTTC. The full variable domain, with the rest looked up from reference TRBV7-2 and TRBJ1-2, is GAGVSQSPSNKVTEKGKDVELRCDPISGHTALYWYRQSLGQGLEFLIYFQGNSAPDKSGLPSDRFSAERTGGSVSTLTIQRTQQEDSAVYLCASSFGTAGYTFGSGTRLTVV.

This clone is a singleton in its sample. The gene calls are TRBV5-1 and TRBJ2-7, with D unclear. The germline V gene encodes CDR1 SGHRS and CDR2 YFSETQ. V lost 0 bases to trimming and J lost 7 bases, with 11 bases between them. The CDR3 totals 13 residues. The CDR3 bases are TGCGCCAGCAGCTTGGCTCGACACCTGGAGCAGTACTTC. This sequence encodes CASSLARHLEQYF. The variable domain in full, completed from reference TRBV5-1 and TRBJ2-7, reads KAGVTQTPRYLIKTRGQQVTLSCSPISGHRSVSWYQQTPGQGLQFLFEYFSETQRNKGNFPGRFSGRQFSNSRSEMNVSTLELGDSALYLCASSLARHLEQYFGPGTRLTVT.

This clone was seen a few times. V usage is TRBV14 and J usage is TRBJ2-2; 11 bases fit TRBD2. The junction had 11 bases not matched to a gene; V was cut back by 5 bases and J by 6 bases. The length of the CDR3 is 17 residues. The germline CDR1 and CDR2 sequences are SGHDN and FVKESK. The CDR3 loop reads CASSGGLAGTRAGELFF. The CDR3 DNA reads TGTGCCAGCAGCGGAGGACTAGCGGGTACTAGGGCCGGGGAGCTGTTTTTT.

The CDR3: CASSPQPAGAALRKTQYF. Here the CDR3 DNA reads TGCGCCAGCAGCCCCCAACCAGCGGGGGCCGCCCTTAGGAAGACCCAGTACTTC. The V gene is TRBV5-1, the J gene TRBJ2-5; TRBD2 aligns across 8 bases. Germline lookup yields CDR1 SGHRS and CDR2 YFSETQ. The J segment lost 6 bases and the V segment lost 4 bases, leaving 20 bases of the junction unmatched. CDR3 length equals 18 residues.

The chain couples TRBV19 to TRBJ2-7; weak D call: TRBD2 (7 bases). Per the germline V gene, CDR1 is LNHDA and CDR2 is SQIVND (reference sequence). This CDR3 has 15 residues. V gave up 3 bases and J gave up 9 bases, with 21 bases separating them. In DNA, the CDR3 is TGTGCCAGTAGTATCTCTGCGGGGGCTCTGGAAAGGCAGTACTTC. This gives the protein CASSISAGALERQYF.

CDR3 nucleotides: TGCGCCAGCAGCCAAGATTTGGGCACAACTAATGAAAAACTGTTTTTT. Translation gives CASSQDLGTTNEKLFF. The chain uses TRBV4-1 and TRBJ1-4; the D is unclear. Germline values: CDR1 MGHRA, CDR2 YSYEKL. CDR3 length: 16 amino acids. Trimming stripped 0 bases from V and 0 bases from J, with 8 bases between.

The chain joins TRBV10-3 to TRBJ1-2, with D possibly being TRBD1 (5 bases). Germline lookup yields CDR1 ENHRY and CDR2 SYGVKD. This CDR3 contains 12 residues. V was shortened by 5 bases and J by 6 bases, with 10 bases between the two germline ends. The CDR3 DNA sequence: TGTGCCATCAGTAGGGGCCTTGATGGCTACACCTTC. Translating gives CAISRGLDGYTF.